This record concerns one TCR beta chain sequence. The antigen is unknown. Libraries were prepared by immunoSEQ multiplex PCR; TCRdb keeps only in-frame clonotypes and omits some of them. The table lists some 300,000 clones, around four fifths of them singletons. CDR1 is MNHEY, CDR2 SMNVEV, per germline (reference sequence). Trimming shortened V by 0 bases and J by 2 bases, and 36 bases separated the two germline ends. The CDR3 is made up of 24 amino acids. The data stem from a study of cytotoxic CD8 clonotypes in ibrutinib-treated CLL. General study findings and limits: T-cell clonality at baseline went above that of age-matched healthy donors and rose and fell with circulating CD8+ T-cell counts. Private clonotypes, not public ones, expanded at ibrutinib response. Ibrutinib response saw clonality rise, and progression saw it return toward baseline.

The origin of this receptor is a human donor with chronic lymphocytic leukemia. The chain employs TRBV27 and TRBJ2-3, with TRBD1 as a possible D gene (5 bases). The sample was PBMCs, taken before ibrutinib treatment. CDR3 region: CASSLSGVRHRWTTHTWHTDTQYF. As DNA, the CDR3 is TGTGCCAGCAGTTTATCAGGGGTGAGACACCGTTGGACCACACACACATGGCACACAGATACGCAGTATTTT.